Listed below are T cell receptor beta chains from one sample, sequenced in a study of blood T cell repertoires in COVID-19. Only in-frame clones appear in the TCRdb table, and some are missing; sequencing was by immunoSEQ multiplex PCR. This table has about 68,000 clones, approximately 90% appearing once. Sequenced: peripheral blood. The receptors derive from a woman aged 50 to 60 with COVID-19, enrolled during active disease. CDR3s include the opening cysteine and the closing phenylalanine or tryptophan. D genes are given only for firm matches. Rows give clone size only sometimes, using once, few, many, or a class for an expanded clone.

V gene	D gene	clone size	J gene	CDR3 DNA	CDR3 protein
TRBV5-1	TRBD1	-	TRBJ2-1	TGCGCCAGCAGCTTGGACGGGACAGGCAAGGCGAGCCCTCTCCAGTTCTTC	CASSLDGTGKASPLQFF
TRBV27	-	-	TRBJ1-5	TGTGCCAGCAGTTTAACTGGGGGGAGGCAGCCCCAGCATTTT	CASSLTGGRQPQHF
TRBV5-4	-	-	TRBJ2-1	TGTGCCAGCAGCTTGTCAGGGGGAGGAGGCAATGAGCAGTTCTTC	CASSLSGGGGNEQFF
TRBV9	-	-	TRBJ2-3	TGTGCCAGCAGCGTAGGGTCCAGTCCCAAGTTCACAGATACGCAGTATTTT	CASSVGSSPKFTDTQYF
TRBV30	TRBD1	-	TRBJ2-7	TGTGCCTTCAAAGTCGGGGACAGGGAGTCTTACGAGCAGTACTTC	CAFKVGDRESYEQYF
TRBV7-3	TRBD2	once	TRBJ2-2	TGTGCCAGCAGCACGTCTAGCGGGGCCGGGGAGCTGTTTTTT	CASSTSSGAGELFF
TRBV6-1	-	-	TRBJ1-1	TGTGCCAGCAGTGACCCCCTTTTGGGGCCTGAAGCTTTCTTT	CASSDPLLGPEAFF
TRBV9	TRBD2	-	TRBJ2-3	TGTGCCAGCAACCTAGCGGGAGGGGTGGATACGCAGTATTTT	CASNLAGGVDTQYF
TRBV10-3	-	-	TRBJ2-2	TGTGCCATCAGCGGACAGACCACCGGGGAGCTGTTTTTT	CAISGQTTGELFF
TRBV28	TRBD1	-	TRBJ1-6	TGTGCCAGCAGTTCAGGGGGCGCTTTGGGAAATTCACCCCTCCACTTT	CASSSGGALGNSPLHF
TRBV12-3/TRBV12-4	-	-	TRBJ2-3	TGTGCCAGCGGAGTGGTTACGCAGTATTTT	CASGVVTQYF
TRBV28	TRBD1	-	TRBJ2-3	TGTGCCAGCAGTTTATTTCGGTTCGACAGGGGGCGCGCCGATACGCAGTATTTT	CASSLFRFDRGRADTQYF
TRBV10-2	TRBD2	-	TRBJ2-7	TGCGCCAGCGCAGGAGACGGGAGGCGGTCCGAGCAGTACTTC	CASAGDGRRSEQYF
TRBV5-1	-	-	TRBJ2-3	TGCGCCAGCAGCTTGGCCTTCGTTAGAGATACGCAGTATTTT	CASSLAFVRDTQYF
TRBV28	TRBD2	-	TRBJ2-5	TGTGCCAGCAGCGTGGGACTAGCGGGAGGGCCTGGAGAGACCCAGTACTTC	CASSVGLAGGPGETQYF
TRBV5-1	TRBD1	-	TRBJ2-5	TGCGCCAGCAGCTTGGATGGGACAGGGGCGGAGACCCAGTACTTC	CASSLDGTGAETQYF
TRBV24-1	-	-	TRBJ2-2	TGTGCCACCAGTGATTTCCGGGACAAAAGCACCGGGGAGCTGTTTTTT	CATSDFRDKSTGELFF
TRBV29-1	-	-	TRBJ2-5	TGCAGCGTCCGTTGGAGCCAAGAGACCCAGTACTTC	CSVRWSQETQYF
TRBV3-1/TRBV3-2	-	-	TRBJ2-5	TGTGCCAGCAGCCAAGGAGCGAACCAAGAGACCCAGTACTTC	CASSQGANQETQYF
TRBV6-6	TRBD1	-	TRBJ2-3	TGTGCCAGCAGTTACTTGGGACAGGGAACAGATACGCAGTATTTT	CASSYLGQGTDTQYF
TRBV18	-	-	TRBJ2-1	TGTGCCAGCTCACCCTCAATGGGCGGGAAAACGTCGAAGGAGCAGTTCTTC	CASSPSMGGKTSKEQFF
TRBV28	TRBD1	few	TRBJ1-2	TGTGCCAGTCACCCCGGGACAGCGAACTATGGCTACACCTTC	CASHPGTANYGYTF
TRBV11-2	TRBD2	-	TRBJ2-7	TGTGCCAGCAGCTTCCCCACTACCAGCGGGAGCTTCTACGAGCAGTACTTC	CASSFPTTSGSFYEQYF
TRBV28	TRBD1	-	TRBJ1-1	TGTGCCATCCTGAAGGGGGCGACTGAAGCTTTCTTT	CAILKGATEAFF
TRBV28	-	-	TRBJ1-5	TGTGCCAGCAGTAGGACTCGTCCTCGGGATCAGCCCCAGCATTTT	CASSRTRPRDQPQHF
TRBV12-2	-	-	TRBJ1-5	TGTGCAAGTCGCTTTATGACCGGGGGACGAAATCAGCCCCAGCATTTT	CASRFMTGGRNQPQHF
TRBV10-1	TRBD2	-	TRBJ2-5	TGCGCCAGCAGTGCCGGCGGGGGGGGAGCCAAAGAGACCCAGTACTTC	CASSAGGGGAKETQYF
TRBV5-1	TRBD1	few	TRBJ2-7	TGCGCCAGCACGAGGACAGGGCACGAGCAGTACTTC	CASTRTGHEQYF
TRBV10-3	-	once	TRBJ2-7	TGTGCCATCAGTGACGGGAAACCCTACGAGCAGTACTTC	CAISDGKPYEQYF
TRBV30	-	once	TRBJ2-1	TGTGCCTGGAGTGCCGTATCGGAGCAGTTCTTC	CAWSAVSEQFF
TRBV7-2	-	-	TRBJ2-2	TGTGCCAGCAGCTTAGCAGGAGGGAACACCGGGGAGCTGTTTTTT	CASSLAGGNTGELFF
TRBV9	-	-	TRBJ1-1	TGTGCCAGCAGCGTAAGGGGTGTGGGCACTGAAGCTTTCTTT	CASSVRGVGTEAFF
TRBV21-1	-	-	TRBJ2-6	TGTGCCAGCAGCCCTGACTGGGCGGGCGTCACGGGCGGGGCCAACGTCCTGACTTTC	CASSPDWAGVTGGANVLTF
TRBV29-1	TRBD1	-	TRBJ2-5	TGCAGCATTGAGGACAGGGGAGGGCGAGAGACCCAGTACTTC	CSIEDRGGRETQYF
TRBV24-1	TRBD2	-	TRBJ2-1	TGTGCCACCAGTGACCACACCCCCGCGGGAGTAGGCAATGAGCAGTTCTTC	CATSDHTPAGVGNEQFF